The clone carrying this T cell receptor (beta chain) has at least ten counts. Germline V lookup: CDR1 LGHDT, CDR2 YNNKEL (reference sequence). The V gene end was trimmed by 0 bases and the J gene end by 2 bases; junction bases not matched to a gene: 11. The CDR3 has 18 amino acids. These data are taken from a study of human T cells and chemical hapten exposure. Time point meaning: healthy volunteer bleed at 2 weeks. Before extraction, the whole blood was not fractionated, and total RNA was taken from it. TCRdb analysed the RACE reads with MiXCR anew, one entry per CDR3 protein. The table includes approximately 33,000 distinct CDR3 sequences, less than 8% detected once.

The clonotype was recovered from a human donor in good health. Some clones in this sample may be carry-over from other donors' samples. The sequencing sample was made of whole blood. J is TRBJ2-5 and V is TRBV3-1; 8 positions agree with TRBD2. CDR3 bases: TGTGCCAGCAGCCAAGATCAGGGGATAGCGGGAAATCAAGAGACCCAGTACTTC. It is translated as CASSQDQGIAGNQETQYF.